These T cell receptor beta chains were read from a single sample in a study of CD8 T cells in ankylosing spondylitis. TCRdb passed the 5' RACE reads through MiXCR, listing each CDR3 protein once. The sample has 150,000 to 200,000 distinct CDR3 sequences, 10% to 15% seen once. Material: blood, either unsorted or a sorted T cell fraction (not recorded which). The receptor set was obtained from a female donor with ankylosing spondylitis or in good health (not recorded which). The CDR3 runs from the conserved cysteine through the conserved F or W.

J gene,V gene,CDR3 protein
TRBJ2-1,TRBV7-2,CASSAQQGYNEQFF
TRBJ2-3,TRBV24-1,CATSAGDTQYF
TRBJ2-3,TRBV12-3/TRBV12-4,CASSLGQGAADTQYF
TRBJ2-2,TRBV11-3,CASSRDRVNTGELFF
TRBJ1-1,TRBV18,CASSPVTGASFEAFF
TRBJ1-2,TRBV7-9,CASTLGGSGGYTF
TRBJ2-2,TRBV11-2,CASSLGGLAGTNTGELFF
TRBJ1-1,TRBV12-3/TRBV12-4,CASRGQGATNTEAFF
TRBJ2-7,TRBV5-1,CASSPRLGLAGQFYEQYF
TRBJ1-2,TRBV5-1,CASSKDGNYGYTF
TRBJ1-1,TRBV20-1,CSARGPGLRRGGGTEAFF
TRBJ1-3,TRBV29-1,CSVERAGFGNTIYF
TRBJ2-3,TRBV12-3/TRBV12-4,CASSPFPTDTQYF
TRBJ1-1,TRBV20-1,CSASLWGKSTEAFF
TRBJ2-2,TRBV29-1,CSTRGGAGSNTGELFF
TRBJ2-1,TRBV20-1,CSARAALGTSGRNEQFF
TRBJ1-1,TRBV9,CASSVAHRDEAFF
TRBJ2-5,TRBV5-4,CASSRTGGWETQYF
TRBJ2-1,TRBV7-8,CASSPAPGSYNEQFF
TRBJ2-5,TRBV20-1,CSAPGNGQETQYF
TRBJ2-1,TRBV7-8,CATLSGGLYNEQFF
TRBJ2-2,TRBV5-6,CASSSRQGIGGELFF
TRBJ1-2,TRBV12-3/TRBV12-4,CASSPTRGAWYGYTF
TRBJ2-7,TRBV20-1,CSARDVRDEQYF
TRBJ2-7,TRBV19,CASAVLHLAGGSYEQYF
TRBJ2-1,TRBV29-1,CSGEELASVYNEQFF
TRBJ1-2,TRBV12-3/TRBV12-4,CASRVGYGYTF
TRBJ2-7,TRBV5-1,CASSLIPDLSSYEQYF
TRBJ2-1,TRBV20-1,CSAPTSGNYNEQFF
TRBJ1-5,TRBV20-1,CSADIGGQYSNQPQHF
TRBJ2-3,TRBV7-2,CASSSLAGGGGTDTQYF
TRBJ2-1,TRBV15,CATSTRVEQFF
TRBJ1-6,TRBV7-6,CASSLYDREGSPLHF
TRBJ2-3,TRBV20-1,CSARDGGQGTDTQYF
TRBJ2-1,TRBV7-3,CASSLNFDPEGNEQFF
TRBJ2-1,TRBV9,CASSANVRDRVSNEQFF
TRBJ1-2,TRBV28,CASRDRGLSNYDYTF
TRBJ2-3,TRBV12-3/TRBV12-4,CASRGGDTQYF
TRBJ2-5,TRBV7-2,CASSRGTSIQETQYF
TRBJ2-7,TRBV12-3/TRBV12-4,CASSLGNEGYEQYF
TRBJ1-1,TRBV29-1,CSSRDISSEAFF
TRBJ2-7,TRBV20-1,CSARDYGSGRLFSYEQYF
TRBJ1-2,TRBV20-1,CSARLGKYAVYGYTF
TRBJ1-5,TRBV24-1,CATGSLSNQPQHF
TRBJ1-5,TRBV6-6,CASKRAEQPQHF
TRBJ1-3,TRBV18,CASSLIQGISGNTIYF
TRBJ2-1,TRBV27,CASSFGAFTYNEQFF
TRBJ2-4,TRBV20-1,CSAPPGGKNIQYF
TRBJ1-4,TRBV20-1,CSARDPRVSNEKLFF